Following are 15 T cell receptor beta chains from one sample sequenced in a study of memory CD4+ T cells and cytomegalovirus serostatus. The table came from immunoSEQ multiplex PCR; TCRdb's copy has only in-frame clones and leaves some out. In the table there are roughly 48,000 clones, 80% of which are singletons. The sort gate was single viable CD3+CD4+CD8-CD45RO+ cells for memory CD4+ T cells. The source material was memory CD4+ T cells from blood. These receptors originate from an adult in good health and CMV-seropositive.

This clone has more than one count but fewer than ten. The chain couples TRBV30 to TRBJ1-1; D ambiguous. V lost 5 bases to trimming and J lost 5 bases, with 9 bases between them. CDR1 GTSNPN and CDR2 SVGIG come from the germline V gene (reference sequence). The CDR3 has 11 residues. CDR3 residues: CAWGERTEAFF. The DNA for the CDR3 is TGTGCCTGGGGGGAAAGGACTGAAGCTTTCTTT. The whole variable domain, remainder taken from reference TRBV30 and TRBJ1-1, is SQTIHQWPATLVQPVGSPLSLECTVEGTSNPNLYWYRQAAGRGLQLLFYSVGIGQISSEVPQNLSASRPQDRQFILSSKKLLLSDSGFYLCAWGERTEAFFGQGTRLTVV.

The J gene is TRBJ1-3, the V gene TRBV4-2; D is undetermined. The CDR3 has 18 residues. Germline lookup yields CDR1 LGHNA and CDR2 YNFKEQ. Trimming stripped 0 bases from V and 0 bases from J, with 15 bases between. CDR3: CASSQDSRGFSSGNTIYF. In DNA form, the CDR3 reads TGTGCCAGCAGCCAAGATTCACGCGGTTTCAGCTCTGGAAACACCATATATTTT.

This clone is medium-sized within its sample. The chain recombines TRBV28 with TRBJ1-3; maybe TRBD1 (6 bases). This CDR3 has 14 amino acids. CDR1 and CDR2 (germline): MDHEN, SYDVKM. With 7 bases removed from V and 0 bases from J, the gap between germline ends came to 10 bases. The CDR3 DNA reads TGTGCCAGCACCCCGGACAGCTCTGGAAACACCATATATTTT. It yields the protein CASTPDSSGNTIYF.

This clone was observed a handful of times. The V gene is TRBV28, the J gene TRBJ1-2; the match to TRBD1 covers 9 bases. CDR1 and CDR2 (germline): MDHEN, SYDVKM. With 7 bases clipped from V and 5 bases from J, the junction kept 8 bases outside the gene matches. This CDR3 spans 14 amino acids. The CDR3 sequence is CASTSTGGVYGYTF. The CDR3 nucleotides are TGTGCCAGCACCTCGACAGGGGGAGTATATGGCTACACCTTC.

V usage is TRBV15 and J usage is TRBJ1-1; 11 bases match TRBD1. CDR1 and CDR2 (germline): LNHNV, YYDKDF (reference sequence). V gave up 4 bases and J gave up 6 bases; unmatched junction bases: 7. CDR3 size: 15 residues. CDR3 in amino acids: CATSTLGQGAAEAFF. In nucleotides, the CDR3 is TGTGCCACCAGCACCCTCGGACAGGGGGCCGCTGAAGCTTTCTTT. The full variable domain, completed using reference TRBV15 and TRBJ1-1, is DAMVIQNPRYQVTQFGKPVTLSCSQTLNHNVMYWYQQKSSQAPKLLFHYYDKDFNNEADTPDNFQSRRPNTSFCFLDIRSPGLGDTAMYLCATSTLGQGAAEAFFGQGTRLTVV.

J is TRBJ2-6 and V is TRBV5-1, with 7 bases matching TRBD1. Looked up from germline, CDR1 is SGHRS and CDR2 is YFSETQ. J gave up 2 bases and V 6 bases, and 2 bases lay outside the gene matches. The CDR3 spans 14 residues. The CDR3 coding sequence is TGCGCCAGCAACGACAGGGCTGGGGCCAACGTCCTGACTTTC. Protein product: CASNDRAGANVLTF.

The CDR3 here is CASSQSLGQGYEQFF. In nucleotides, the CDR3 is TGCGCCAGCAGTCAAAGTCTGGGACAGGGGTATGAGCAGTTCTTC. V and J are TRBV23-1 and TRBJ2-1, with 10 nucleotides matching TRBD1. TRBV23-1 is assigned to the ORF class and has an uncertain function. This CDR3 spans 15 amino acids. V was clipped by 2 bases and J by 8 bases; unmatched bases: 6.

The V and J genes are TRBV28 and TRBJ1-6; D ambiguous. V was cut by 3 bases and J by 9 bases, with 15 bases left in between. The CDR3 has 15 residues. From germline, CDR1 is MDHEN and CDR2 SYDVKM. CDR3 DNA sequence: TGTGCCAGCAGTTTGTTGGCCCCCCGGGGTTCACCCCTCCACTTT. This encodes CASSLLAPRGSPLHF. The full variable domain, its missing parts supplied by reference TRBV28 and TRBJ1-6, is DVKVTQSSRYLVKRTGEKVFLECVQDMDHENMFWYRQDPGLGLRLIYFSYDVKMKEKGDIPEGYSVSREKKERFSLILESASTNQTSMYLCASSLLAPRGSPLHFGNGTRLTVT.

The chain employs TRBV19 and TRBJ1-2; D is unresolved. V lost 6 bases, J lost 0 bases, and 8 bases lay in between. Germline CDR1 and CDR2: LNHDA and SQIVND (reference sequence). The length of the CDR3 is 13 residues. The CDR3 spells CASRELANYGYTF. Here the CDR3 DNA reads TGTGCCAGTAGGGAGTTAGCTAACTATGGCTACACCTTC.

Here the CDR3 DNA reads TGTGCCAGCAGCTCCCCTGGGCGGAGGGGCTATGGCTACACCTTC. Protein sequence: CASSSPGRRGYGYTF. This rearrangement joins TRBV7-2 to TRBJ1-2, with D tentatively TRBD1 (5 bases). The CDR3 runs to 15 residues. V was trimmed by 4 bases and J by 4 bases, leaving 16 bases between them. The germline CDR1 and CDR2 sequences are SGHTA and FQGNSA.

The V call is TRBV12-5, the J call TRBJ2-1; D remains unclear. Trimming shortened V by 8 bases and J by 9 bases, and 11 bases separated the two germline ends. Germline CDR1 and CDR2: LGHNT and FRNRAP. The CDR3 runs 11 residues. The CDR3 nucleotides read TGTGCTAGTTGGGGTACAGCTGAGCAGTTCTTC. The encoded protein is CASWGTAEQFF.

The rearrangement links TRBV4-2 to TRBJ1-2; no clear D gene. This CDR3 is 16 amino acids long. Germline V gene data show CDR1 as LGHNA and CDR2 as YNFKEQ. The V and J ends lost 0 bases and 4 bases respectively, with 15 bases between them. CDR3 loop: CASSQDLDRVSYGYTF. As DNA, the CDR3 is TGTGCCAGCAGCCAAGATTTGGATAGGGTGTCCTATGGCTACACCTTC.

Here the CDR3 DNA reads TGTGCCTGGGGTCTGGGACAGGCGCGGAGACGGGGCTATGGCTACACCTTC. Its protein is CAWGLGQARRRGYGYTF. V usage is TRBV30 and J usage is TRBJ1-2; 8 nucleotides line up with TRBD1. V gave up 5 bases and J gave up 4 bases; unmatched junction bases: 18. Germline V lookup: CDR1 GTSNPN, CDR2 SVGIG (reference sequence). The CDR3 is 17 amino acids.

This chain links TRBV11-2 with TRBJ2-7, with D hard to call. Germline CDR1 and CDR2: SGHAT and FQNNGV. V was cut by 1 base and J by 0 bases, with 7 bases left in between. This CDR3 has 14 residues. The CDR3 loop is CASSLAGSSYEQYF. DNA of the CDR3: TGTGCCAGCAGCTTAGCCGGCAGCTCCTACGAGCAGTACTTC. Supplemented by reference TRBV11-2 and TRBJ2-7, the full variable domain reads EAGVAQSPRYKIIEKRQSVAFWCNPISGHATLYWYQQILGQGPKLLIQFQNNGVVDDSQLPKDRFSAERLKGVDSTLKIQPAKLEDSAVYLCASSLAGSSYEQYFGPGTRLTVT.

The chain recombines TRBV19 with TRBJ1-2; no firm D call. The germline V gene encodes CDR1 LNHDA and CDR2 SQIVND (reference sequence). V was cut by 5 bases and J by 5 bases, with 12 bases left in between. This CDR3 is 13 amino acids long. CDR3 sequence reads: CASSVSGVYGYTF. The DNA for the CDR3 is TGTGCCAGTAGTGTCAGCGGCGTTTATGGCTACACCTTC.